These T cell receptor beta chains were read from a single sample in a study of blood T cells in healthy people across ages. TCRdb redid the calling of the 5' RACE reads with MiXCR, one entry per CDR3 protein. In the table there are around 1.5 million distinct CDR3 sequences, about 35% of which are singletons. The sequenced sample consisted of blood. The receptors shown here come from a woman under 40 in good health. Both conserved end residues are trimmed from each CDR3. Each record gives: J gene, D gene, V gene, CDR3 protein. D genes are given only for firm matches.

j_call: TRBJ2-3
d_call: .
v_call: TRBV6-5
cdr3_aa: ASSTTGSSTDTQY

j_call: TRBJ2-5
d_call: .
v_call: TRBV20-1
cdr3_aa: SASALTGEQY

j_call: TRBJ2-5
d_call: TRBD2
v_call: TRBV4-1
cdr3_aa: AGSHGREETQY

j_call: TRBJ2-4
d_call: TRBD2
v_call: TRBV28
cdr3_aa: ASSLGLAKNIQY

j_call: TRBJ1-2
d_call: .
v_call: TRBV5-1
cdr3_aa: ASSFSGLPSYT

j_call: TRBJ2-7
d_call: .
v_call: TRBV12-3/TRBV12-4
cdr3_aa: ASSDRIPYEQY

j_call: TRBJ2-1
d_call: TRBD2
v_call: TRBV16
cdr3_aa: ASSQSGTSDYNEQF

j_call: TRBJ2-1
d_call: TRBD2
v_call: TRBV2
cdr3_aa: ASSEAGGGGYNEQF

j_call: TRBJ1-2
d_call: .
v_call: TRBV6-5
cdr3_aa: ACRPRGFGYT

j_call: TRBJ1-5
d_call: .
v_call: TRBV20-1
cdr3_aa: SALQGRDNQPQH

j_call: TRBJ2-5
d_call: .
v_call: TRBV15
cdr3_aa: ATSRDQIYGTQY

j_call: TRBJ2-5
d_call: .
v_call: TRBV29-1
cdr3_aa: SVELGPAGETQY

j_call: TRBJ2-4
d_call: .
v_call: TRBV2
cdr3_aa: ASNEGAGHQY

j_call: TRBJ2-1
d_call: TRBD2
v_call: TRBV9
cdr3_aa: ASSSRTSDAEQF

j_call: TRBJ2-5
d_call: .
v_call: TRBV3-1
cdr3_aa: ASSQTRQQY

j_call: TRBJ2-7
d_call: TRBD1
v_call: TRBV20-1
cdr3_aa: SAHSGTVYYEQY

j_call: TRBJ2-2
d_call: .
v_call: TRBV20-1
cdr3_aa: SVKDTGELF

j_call: TRBJ2-7
d_call: .
v_call: TRBV2
cdr3_aa: ASVRVTYEQY

j_call: TRBJ2-1
d_call: .
v_call: TRBV11-2
cdr3_aa: ATGVRDLDYNEQF

j_call: TRBJ2-7
d_call: .
v_call: TRBV20-1
cdr3_aa: SAPFKYEQY

j_call: TRBJ1-2
d_call: .
v_call: TRBV7-2
cdr3_aa: ASGFIGPNYGYT

j_call: TRBJ2-1
d_call: TRBD1
v_call: TRBV2
cdr3_aa: ASSEAGTGYNEQF

j_call: TRBJ1-5
d_call: .
v_call: TRBV15
cdr3_aa: ATSRDRGGRGLVSNQPQH

j_call: TRBJ2-1
d_call: .
v_call: TRBV29-1
cdr3_aa: SVEGLQWVDNEQF

j_call: TRBJ2-3
d_call: .
v_call: TRBV7-9
cdr3_aa: ASGGNSMSTQY

j_call: TRBJ1-2
d_call: .
v_call: TRBV7-9
cdr3_aa: ASSRGEGSDYGYT

j_call: TRBJ1-1
d_call: .
v_call: TRBV3-1
cdr3_aa: ASSQVGRTEAF

j_call: TRBJ2-7
d_call: TRBD2
v_call: TRBV20-1
cdr3_aa: SVPHTSGNYEQY

j_call: TRBJ1-2
d_call: .
v_call: TRBV4-2
cdr3_aa: ASSQGSGTYGYT

j_call: TRBJ2-7
d_call: TRBD2
v_call: TRBV4-1
cdr3_aa: ASSQAGRVPGTSGSVPYEQY

j_call: TRBJ2-7
d_call: TRBD1
v_call: TRBV20-1
cdr3_aa: SAREGGRYYYEQY

j_call: TRBJ2-5
d_call: TRBD2
v_call: TRBV4-2
cdr3_aa: ASSQGLAGGHSGQETQY

j_call: TRBJ2-5
d_call: TRBD2
v_call: TRBV5-4
cdr3_aa: ASSFGLAAQETRY

j_call: TRBJ1-2
d_call: .
v_call: TRBV2
cdr3_aa: ASTRTYGYT

j_call: TRBJ1-2
d_call: .
v_call: TRBV3-1
cdr3_aa: ASSQNDYGYT

j_call: TRBJ2-7
d_call: TRBD2
v_call: TRBV20-1
cdr3_aa: SARGGVKTYEQY

j_call: TRBJ1-5
d_call: .
v_call: TRBV27
cdr3_aa: ASSLKGLFQPQH

j_call: TRBJ2-1
d_call: .
v_call: TRBV5-1
cdr3_aa: ASSFGGLGQF

j_call: TRBJ2-1
d_call: TRBD2
v_call: TRBV27
cdr3_aa: ASTDSGPEYNKQF

j_call: TRBJ2-7
d_call: TRBD2
v_call: TRBV27
cdr3_aa: ASSLEKAGDPSYEQY

j_call: TRBJ1-2
d_call: TRBD1
v_call: TRBV4-1
cdr3_aa: ASSQHHVGTADGYT

j_call: TRBJ2-2
d_call: .
v_call: TRBV4-2
cdr3_aa: ASSQDGTPATFGTGELF

j_call: TRBJ2-7
d_call: .
v_call: TRBV4-1
cdr3_aa: ASSHQIDRGEQY

j_call: TRBJ1-1
d_call: .
v_call: TRBV10-3
cdr3_aa: AISESLRGSGGTTEAF

j_call: TRBJ2-1
d_call: TRBD2
v_call: TRBV7-2
cdr3_aa: ASSAAGGLNSYNEQF

j_call: TRBJ2-1
d_call: TRBD2
v_call: TRBV27
cdr3_aa: ASSFHATSGRVNEQF

j_call: TRBJ1-5
d_call: TRBD1
v_call: TRBV12-3/TRBV12-4
cdr3_aa: ASSTGDGNQPQH

j_call: TRBJ2-5
d_call: .
v_call: TRBV18
cdr3_aa: ASSPGNYQETQY